This paragraph reports one TCR beta chain. This entry belongs to a study of T cell changes during pregnancy in multiple sclerosis. Unmatched junction bases numbered 4, after V lost 1 base and J lost 1 base. Germline CDR1 reads MNHNS; CDR2 reads SASEGT. This CDR3 has 15 residues. Assay: immunoSEQ multiplex PCR; the TCRdb copy retains only in-frame clones and omits some. The sample includes 60,000 to 65,000 clones, about 90% of them seen just once. The V and J genes are TRBV6-1 and TRBJ2-7, with 7 bases lining up with TRBD2. The TCR was taken from a female donor with multiple sclerosis, enrolled in a pregnancy study. Sequenced material: peripheral blood, taken in the first trimester of pregnancy. The CDR3 loop reads CASSEVPSGSYEQYF. CDR3 nucleotides: TGTGCCAGCAGTGAAGTCCCTAGCGGTTCCTACGAGCAGTACTTC.